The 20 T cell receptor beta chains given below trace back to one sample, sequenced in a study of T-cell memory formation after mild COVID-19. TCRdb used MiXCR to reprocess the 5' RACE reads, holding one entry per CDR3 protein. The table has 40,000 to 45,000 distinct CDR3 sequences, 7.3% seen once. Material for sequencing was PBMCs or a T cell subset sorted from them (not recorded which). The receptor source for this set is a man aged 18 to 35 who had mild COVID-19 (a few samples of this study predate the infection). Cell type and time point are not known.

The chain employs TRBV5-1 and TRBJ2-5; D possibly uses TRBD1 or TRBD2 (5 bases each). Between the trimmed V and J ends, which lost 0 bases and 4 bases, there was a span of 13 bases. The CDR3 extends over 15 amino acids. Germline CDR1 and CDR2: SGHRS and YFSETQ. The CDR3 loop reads CASSLEWAGRETQYF. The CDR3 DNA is TGCGCCAGCAGCTTGGAATGGGCAGGGAGAGAGACCCAGTACTTC.

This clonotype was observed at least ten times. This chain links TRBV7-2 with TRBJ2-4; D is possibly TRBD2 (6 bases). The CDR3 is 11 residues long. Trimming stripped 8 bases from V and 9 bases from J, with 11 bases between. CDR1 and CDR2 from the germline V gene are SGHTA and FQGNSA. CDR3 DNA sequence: TGTGCCAGCCAGTCGGAGGGCATTCAGTACTTC. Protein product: CASQSEGIQYF. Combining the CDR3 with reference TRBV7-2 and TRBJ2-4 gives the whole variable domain GAGVSQSPSNKVTEKGKDVELRCDPISGHTALYWYRQSLGQGLEFLIYFQGNSAPDKSGLPSDRFSAERTGGSVSTLTIQRTQQEDSAVYLCASQSEGIQYFGAGTRLSVL.

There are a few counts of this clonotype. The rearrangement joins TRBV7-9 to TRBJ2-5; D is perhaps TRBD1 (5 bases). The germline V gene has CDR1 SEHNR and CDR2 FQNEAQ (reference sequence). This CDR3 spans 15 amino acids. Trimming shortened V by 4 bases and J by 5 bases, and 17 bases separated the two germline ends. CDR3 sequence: CASSWGWGRLETQYF. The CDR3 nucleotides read TGTGCCAGCAGCTGGGGTTGGGGCCGTTTGGAGACCCAGTACTTC.

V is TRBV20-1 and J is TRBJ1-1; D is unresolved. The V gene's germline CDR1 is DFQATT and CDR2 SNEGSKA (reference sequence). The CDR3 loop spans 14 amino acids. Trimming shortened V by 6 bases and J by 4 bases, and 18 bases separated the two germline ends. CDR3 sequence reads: CSAELLTGGTEAFF. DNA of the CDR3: TGCAGTGCCGAGCTCCTGACGGGTGGCACTGAAGCTTTCTTT.

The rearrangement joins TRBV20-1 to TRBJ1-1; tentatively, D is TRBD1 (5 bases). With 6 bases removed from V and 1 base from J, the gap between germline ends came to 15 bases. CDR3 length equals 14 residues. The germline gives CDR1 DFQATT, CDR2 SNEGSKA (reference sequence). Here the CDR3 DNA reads TGCAGTGCCCCCTCGACAGAAGGGAACACTGAAGCTTTCTTT. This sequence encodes CSAPSTEGNTEAFF.

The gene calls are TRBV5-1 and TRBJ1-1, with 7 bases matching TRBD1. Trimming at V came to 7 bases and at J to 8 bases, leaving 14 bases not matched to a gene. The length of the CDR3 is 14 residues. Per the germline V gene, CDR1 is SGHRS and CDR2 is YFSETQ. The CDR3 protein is CASGSSQGQLEAFF. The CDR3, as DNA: TGCGCCAGCGGATCCTCCCAGGGACAGCTCGAAGCTTTCTTT.

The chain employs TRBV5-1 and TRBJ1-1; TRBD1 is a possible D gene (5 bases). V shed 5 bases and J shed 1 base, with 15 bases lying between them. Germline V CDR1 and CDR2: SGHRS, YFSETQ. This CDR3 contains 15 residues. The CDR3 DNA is TGCGCCAGCAGATCTCAACAGGATTCGAACACTGAAGCTTTCTTT. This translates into CASRSQQDSNTEAFF.

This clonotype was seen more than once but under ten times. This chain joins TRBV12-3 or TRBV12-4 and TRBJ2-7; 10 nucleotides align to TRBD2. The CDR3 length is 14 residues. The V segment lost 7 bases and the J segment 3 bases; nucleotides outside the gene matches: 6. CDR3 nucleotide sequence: TGTGCCAGCAACCTTAGCGGGGGGCGCTACGAGCAGTACTTC. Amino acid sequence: CASNLSGGRYEQYF.

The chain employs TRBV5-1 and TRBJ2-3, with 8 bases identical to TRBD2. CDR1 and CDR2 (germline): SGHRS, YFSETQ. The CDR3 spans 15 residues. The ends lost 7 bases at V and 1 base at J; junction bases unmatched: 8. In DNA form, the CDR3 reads TGCGCCAGCGAAACGGGACTAGGGGGCACAGATACGCAGTATTTT. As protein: CASETGLGGTDTQYF.

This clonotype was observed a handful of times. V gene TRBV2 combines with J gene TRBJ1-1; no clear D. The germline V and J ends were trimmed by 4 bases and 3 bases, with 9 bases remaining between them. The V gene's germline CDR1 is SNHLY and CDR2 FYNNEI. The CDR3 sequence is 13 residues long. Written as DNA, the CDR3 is TGTGCCAGCAGTGGCGTAAGGGACACTGAAGCTTTCTTT. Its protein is CASSGVRDTEAFF.

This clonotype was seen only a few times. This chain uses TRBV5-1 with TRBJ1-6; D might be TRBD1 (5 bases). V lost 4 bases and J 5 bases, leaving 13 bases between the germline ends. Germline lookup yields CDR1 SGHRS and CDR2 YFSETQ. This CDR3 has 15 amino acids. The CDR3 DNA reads TGCGCCAGCAGCCTGAGCTCAGGGAATAATTCACCCCTCCACTTT. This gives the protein CASSLSSGNNSPLHF.

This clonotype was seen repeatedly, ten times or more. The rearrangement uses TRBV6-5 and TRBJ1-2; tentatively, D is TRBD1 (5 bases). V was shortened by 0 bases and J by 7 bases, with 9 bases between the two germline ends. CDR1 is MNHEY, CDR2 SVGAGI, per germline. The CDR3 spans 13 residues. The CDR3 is CASSYSGTRGYTF. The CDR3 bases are TGTGCCAGCAGTTACTCAGGGACGCGTGGCTACACCTTC.

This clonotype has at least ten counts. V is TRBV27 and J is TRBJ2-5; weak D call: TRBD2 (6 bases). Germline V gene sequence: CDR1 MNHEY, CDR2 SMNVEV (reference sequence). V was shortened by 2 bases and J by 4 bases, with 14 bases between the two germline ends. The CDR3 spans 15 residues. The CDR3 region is CASSLRPGVPETQYF. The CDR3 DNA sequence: TGTGCCAGCAGTTTAAGGCCGGGGGTGCCAGAGACCCAGTACTTC.

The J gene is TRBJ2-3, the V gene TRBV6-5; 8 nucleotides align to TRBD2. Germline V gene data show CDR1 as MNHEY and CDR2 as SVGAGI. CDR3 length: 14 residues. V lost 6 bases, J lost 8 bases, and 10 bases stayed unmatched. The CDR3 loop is CASRLPGLVGTQYF. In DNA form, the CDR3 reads TGTGCCAGCAGATTACCGGGACTAGTTGGTACGCAGTATTTT.

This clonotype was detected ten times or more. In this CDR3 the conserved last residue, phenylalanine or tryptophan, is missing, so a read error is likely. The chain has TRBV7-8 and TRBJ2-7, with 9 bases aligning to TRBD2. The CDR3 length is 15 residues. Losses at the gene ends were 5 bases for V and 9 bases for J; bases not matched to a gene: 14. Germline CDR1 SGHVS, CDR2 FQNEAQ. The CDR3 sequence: CASSPPGTSFVSQYL. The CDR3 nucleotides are TGTGCCAGCAGCCCACCCGGGACTAGCTTTGTGTCGCAGTACCTC.

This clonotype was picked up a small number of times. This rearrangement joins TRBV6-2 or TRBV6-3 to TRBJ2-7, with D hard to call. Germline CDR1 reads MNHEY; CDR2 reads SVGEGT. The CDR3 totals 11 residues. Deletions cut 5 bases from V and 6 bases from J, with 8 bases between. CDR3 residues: CASSHPIEQYV. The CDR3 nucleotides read TGTGCCAGCAGTCACCCCATCGAGCAGTACGTC.

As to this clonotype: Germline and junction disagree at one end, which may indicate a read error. Written as DNA, the CDR3 is TGTACCAGCAGTTGGGGACAGGGGGTCTACGAGCAGTACTTC. As protein: CTSSWGQGVYEQYF. The rearrangement uses TRBV6-5 and TRBJ2-7; TRBD1 matches 11 bases. The CDR3 length is 14 residues. Per the germline V gene, CDR1 is MNHEY and CDR2 is SVGAGI.

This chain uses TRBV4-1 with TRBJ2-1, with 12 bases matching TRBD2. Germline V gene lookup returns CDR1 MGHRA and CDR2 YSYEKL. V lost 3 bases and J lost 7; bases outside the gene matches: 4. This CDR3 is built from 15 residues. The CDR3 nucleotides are TGCGCCAGCAGCCAGCGACTAGCGGGGGAGAATGAGCAGTTCTTC. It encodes CASSQRLAGENEQFF.

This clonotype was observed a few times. The CDR3 bases are TGTGCCAGCAGTTCCCGGGCAGGGTCTGGAGGCTACACCTTC. This encodes CASSSRAGSGGYTF. The chain joins TRBV27 to TRBJ1-2, with D tentatively TRBD1 (5 bases). CDR3 length: 14 residues. Germline-derived CDR1 and CDR2 are MNHEY and SMNVEV (reference sequence). V gave up 4 bases and J gave up 8 bases, with 17 bases separating them.

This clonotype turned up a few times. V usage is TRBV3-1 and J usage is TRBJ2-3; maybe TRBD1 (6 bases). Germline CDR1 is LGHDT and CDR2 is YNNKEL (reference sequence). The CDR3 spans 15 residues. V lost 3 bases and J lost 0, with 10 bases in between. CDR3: CASSHTQGSTDTQYF. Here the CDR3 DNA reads TGTGCCAGCAGCCACACTCAGGGGAGCACAGATACGCAGTATTTT.